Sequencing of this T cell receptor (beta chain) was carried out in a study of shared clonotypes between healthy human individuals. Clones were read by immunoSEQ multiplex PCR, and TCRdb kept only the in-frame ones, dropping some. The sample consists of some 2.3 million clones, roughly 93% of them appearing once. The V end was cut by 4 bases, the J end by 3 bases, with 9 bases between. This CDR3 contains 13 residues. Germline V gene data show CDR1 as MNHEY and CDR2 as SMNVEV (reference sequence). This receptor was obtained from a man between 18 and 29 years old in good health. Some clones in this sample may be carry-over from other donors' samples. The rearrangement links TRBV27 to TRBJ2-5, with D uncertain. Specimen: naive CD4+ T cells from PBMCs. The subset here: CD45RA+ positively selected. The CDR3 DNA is TGTGCCAGCAGTTACGGATACAAAGAGACCCAGTACTTC. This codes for CASSYGYKETQYF.